The following is a T cell receptor (beta chain) sequence with its context. This clone was recorded a few times. The antigen it binds to is not known. The sample holds no much larger clone one base away, and base qualities are not on file. This entry comes from a study of beta chain features in type 1 diabetes (dated by TCRdb to 2016 to 2019). About the full investigation: Mean age, gender distribution, total cell number and subset yield did not differ between patients and healthy donors. Naive and central memory subsets were obtained from all 30 or so donors, but regulatory and stem cell-like memory subsets were isolated from only 8 patients and roughly eight healthy donors. In the study, recently diagnosed type 1 diabetes patients and matched healthy donors were compared on the TCRB repertoires of their sorted circulating CD4+ T cell subsets. A total of 100 million to 110 million sorted cells were examined across all samples, and a strong correlation was observed between cell number per subset and RNA yield.

The High Capacity cDNA Reverse Transcription Kit was used to reverse transcribe all of the isolated RNA, meaning that expressed TCRB transcripts were what got sequenced. Deep immunoSEQ sequencing was applied to naive, central memory and regulatory T cell samples, giving an average of roughly 3.5 million total reads per sample. Sorted cells were lysed in RLT buffer and RNA was extracted with DNase-treated RNeasy Micro or Mini kits, depending on cell number. To prevent cross-contamination, each cell subset was processed individually, whereas patient and healthy donor samples were processed jointly. Using the immunoSEQ multiplex PCR, TCRB sequences were amplified from cDNA into 87-bp fragments spanning the CDR3 region. The amplicons were sequenced using the Illumina HiSeq platform. In the original analysis: Synthetic template baselines were used to correct PCR bias computationally, reads within Hamming distance 2 were collapsed, and singletons that could not be merged were discarded. By aligning reads against IMGT, V, D and J genes, CDR3 length, and insertions or deletions at six rearrangement sites were assigned. Clonotype counts were normalized to sorted cell number within each subset before computing true diversity and Gini coefficients with the tcR R package. The overlap coefficient, calculated on TCRB nucleotide sequences, was used to measure repertoire sharing. Out-of-frame TCRB sequences from naive cells were analyzed to stand in for the pre-selection repertoire. What TCRdb holds here is the immuneACCESS table cut down to in-frame rearrangements. Part of the clones is not present; checked against another copy, under half of the missing clones reflect an unresolved V gene, and the others are unexplained. The V and J calls and clone size come from that table; D and trimming were worked out from the DNA. Across this sample there are around 430,000 clones, with about 29% seen only once. The top ten hold around 0.065% of the sample.

Study-wide conclusions, independent of this receptor: Because the HLA sub-analyses included only small numbers of individuals, any influence of HLA type on TCRB rearrangement was left unresolved. Because cDNA rather than genomic DNA was sequenced, highly expressing activated cells could have been over-represented, although no difference in activation and CD3 levels was found between groups. Fewer insertions and more nucleotide deletions at VDJ recombination sites were observed in patients with type 1 diabetes, implying thymic rearrangement abnormalities. Shorter templates might be favored by PCR, yet because patient and control samples were amplified and corrected together, any such skew would affect both groups equally. Naive, central memory and regulatory TCRB repertoires appeared to be more alike among patients than among healthy donors. Type 1 diabetes patients showed a moderate but significant shortening of TCRB CDR3 length in all four CD4+ subsets.

V is clipped by 7 bases and J by 8 bases, and the sequence between their germline boundaries is 15 bases long. From the germline V gene (reference sequence), CDR1 is GTSNPN and CDR2 is SVGIG. The CDR3 starts with the cysteine, ends with the phenylalanine, and has 12 residues. Of the read, only the CDR3 DNA is kept; its 36 bases are in frame from base 1. From each donor, a single peripheral blood sample of 100 to 150 mL on average was drawn into heparinised tubes. Using a panel that included CD45RO, CCR7, CD25, CD127, CD95 and CD27, naive, central memory, regulatory and stem cell-like memory CD4+ T cells were sorted on a BD FACSAria II. All sorted populations exceeded 95% purity. PBMCs were isolated immediately by Lymphoprep density gradient centrifugation and stained directly without culture. So that batch effects would be minimized, each experiment stained and sorted samples in pairs, pairing one healthy donor with one patient.

The rearrangement combines TRBV30 with TRBJ2-4; the D call could be TRBD1 or TRBD2, with each sharing 6 bases. Sequenced input: naive CD4+ T cells from blood. Reading the label with the study, this specimen's cell subset or site is: true naive CD4+ T cells. This receptor was identified in a man younger than 30 in good health. The CDR3 reads as follows: CAFDRWGDIQYF. The bases read TGTGCCTTTGACAGGTGGGGGGACATTCAGTACTTC.